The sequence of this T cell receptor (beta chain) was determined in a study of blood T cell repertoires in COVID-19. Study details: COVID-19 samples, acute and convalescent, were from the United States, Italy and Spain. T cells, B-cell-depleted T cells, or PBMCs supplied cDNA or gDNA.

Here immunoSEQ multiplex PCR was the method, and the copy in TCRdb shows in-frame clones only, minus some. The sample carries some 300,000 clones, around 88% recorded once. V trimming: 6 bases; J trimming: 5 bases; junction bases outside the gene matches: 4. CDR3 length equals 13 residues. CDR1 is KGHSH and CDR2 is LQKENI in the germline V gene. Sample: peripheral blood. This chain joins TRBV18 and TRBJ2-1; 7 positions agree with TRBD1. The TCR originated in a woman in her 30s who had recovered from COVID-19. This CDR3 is CASSLGTDNEQFF. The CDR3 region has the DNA TGTGCCAGCTCCCTAGGGACAGACAATGAGCAGTTCTTC.